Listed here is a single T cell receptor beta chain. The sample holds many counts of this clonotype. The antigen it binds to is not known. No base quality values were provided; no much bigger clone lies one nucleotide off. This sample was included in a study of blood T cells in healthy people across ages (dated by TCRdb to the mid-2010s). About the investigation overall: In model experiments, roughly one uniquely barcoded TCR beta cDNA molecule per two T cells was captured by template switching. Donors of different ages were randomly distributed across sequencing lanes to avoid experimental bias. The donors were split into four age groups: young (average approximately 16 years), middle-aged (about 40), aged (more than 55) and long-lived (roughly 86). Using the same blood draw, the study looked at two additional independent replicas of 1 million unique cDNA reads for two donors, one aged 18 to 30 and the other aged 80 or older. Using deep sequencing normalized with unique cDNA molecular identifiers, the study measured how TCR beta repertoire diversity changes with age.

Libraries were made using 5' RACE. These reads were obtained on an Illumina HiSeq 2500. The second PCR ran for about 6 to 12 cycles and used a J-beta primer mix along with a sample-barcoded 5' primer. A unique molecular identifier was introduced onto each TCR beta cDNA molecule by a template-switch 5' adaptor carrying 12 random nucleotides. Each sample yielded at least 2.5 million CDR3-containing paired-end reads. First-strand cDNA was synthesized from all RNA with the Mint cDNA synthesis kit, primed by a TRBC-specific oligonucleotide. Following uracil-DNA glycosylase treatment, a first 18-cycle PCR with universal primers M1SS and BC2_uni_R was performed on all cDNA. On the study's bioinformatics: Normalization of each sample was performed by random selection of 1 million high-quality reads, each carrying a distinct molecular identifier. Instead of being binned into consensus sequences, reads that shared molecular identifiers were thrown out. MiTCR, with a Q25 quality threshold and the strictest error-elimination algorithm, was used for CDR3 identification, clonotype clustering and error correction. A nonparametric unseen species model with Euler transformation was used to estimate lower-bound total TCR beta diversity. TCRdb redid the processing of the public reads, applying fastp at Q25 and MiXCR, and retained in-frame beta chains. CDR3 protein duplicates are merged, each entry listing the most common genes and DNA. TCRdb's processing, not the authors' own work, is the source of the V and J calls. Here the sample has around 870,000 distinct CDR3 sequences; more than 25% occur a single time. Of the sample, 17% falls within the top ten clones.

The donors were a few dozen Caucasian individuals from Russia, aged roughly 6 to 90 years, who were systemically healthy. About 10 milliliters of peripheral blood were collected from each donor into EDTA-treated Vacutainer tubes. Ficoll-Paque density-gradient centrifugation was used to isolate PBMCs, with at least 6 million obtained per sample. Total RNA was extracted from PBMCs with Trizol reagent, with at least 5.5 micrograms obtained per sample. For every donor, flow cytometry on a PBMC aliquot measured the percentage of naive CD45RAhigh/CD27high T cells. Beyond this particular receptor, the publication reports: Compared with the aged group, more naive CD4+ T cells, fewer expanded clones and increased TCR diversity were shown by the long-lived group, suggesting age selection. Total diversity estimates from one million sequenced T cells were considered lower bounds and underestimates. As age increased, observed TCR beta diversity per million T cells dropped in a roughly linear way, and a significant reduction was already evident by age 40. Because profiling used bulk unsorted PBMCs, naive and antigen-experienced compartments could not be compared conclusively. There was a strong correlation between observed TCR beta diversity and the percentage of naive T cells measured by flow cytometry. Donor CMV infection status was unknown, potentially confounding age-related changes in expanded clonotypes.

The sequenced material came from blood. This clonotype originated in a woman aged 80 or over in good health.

The nucleotide sequence reads as follows: TGTGCCAGCAGCTCCCTCGGGACAGGGGCATACGAGCAGTACTTC. Translated, this gives CASSSLGTGAYEQYF. The sequence is built from TRBV7-2 and TRBJ2-7; a stretch of 10 junction bases matches TRBD1. Taken from the germline V gene, the CDR1 and CDR2 loops are SGHTA and FQGNSA. The germline V end is reduced by 4 bases and the J end by 4 bases; junction bases left unmatched: 7. The CDR3 numbers 15 residues from cysteine through phenylalanine. The only DNA kept is the CDR3, 45 bases in frame from the first base.